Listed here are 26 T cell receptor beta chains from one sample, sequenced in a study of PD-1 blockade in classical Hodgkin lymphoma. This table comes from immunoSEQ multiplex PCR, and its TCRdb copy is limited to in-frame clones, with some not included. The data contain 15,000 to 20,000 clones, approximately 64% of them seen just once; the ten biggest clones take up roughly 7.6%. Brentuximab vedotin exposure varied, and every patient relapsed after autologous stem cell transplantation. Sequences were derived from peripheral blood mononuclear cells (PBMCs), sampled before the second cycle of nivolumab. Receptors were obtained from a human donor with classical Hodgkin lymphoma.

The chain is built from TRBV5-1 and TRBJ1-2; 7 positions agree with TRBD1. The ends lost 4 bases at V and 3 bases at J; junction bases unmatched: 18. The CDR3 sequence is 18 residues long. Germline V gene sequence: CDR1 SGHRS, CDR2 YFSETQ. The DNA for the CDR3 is TGCGCCAGCAGCCGTTGGACAGGTCACGACACTAGGGACTATGGCTACACCTTC. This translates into CASSRWTGHDTRDYGYTF. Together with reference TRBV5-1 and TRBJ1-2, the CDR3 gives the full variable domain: KAGVTQTPRYLIKTRGQQVTLSCSPISGHRSVSWYQQTPGQGLQFLFEYFSETQRNKGNFPGRFSGRQFSNSRSEMNVSTLELGDSALYLCASSRWTGHDTRDYGYTFGSGTRLTVV.

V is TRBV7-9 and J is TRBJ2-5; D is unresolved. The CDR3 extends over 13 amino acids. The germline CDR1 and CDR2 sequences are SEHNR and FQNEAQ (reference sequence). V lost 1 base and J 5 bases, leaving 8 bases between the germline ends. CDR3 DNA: TGTGCCAGCAGCTTAGGGGTGGTGGAGACCCAGTACTTC. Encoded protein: CASSLGVVETQYF.

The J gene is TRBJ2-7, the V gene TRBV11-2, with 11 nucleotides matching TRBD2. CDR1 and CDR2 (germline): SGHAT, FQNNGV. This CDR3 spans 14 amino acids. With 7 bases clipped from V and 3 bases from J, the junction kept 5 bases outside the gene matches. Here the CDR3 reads CASTIGTSGYEQYF. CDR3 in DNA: TGTGCCAGCACCATCGGGACTAGCGGCTACGAGCAGTACTTC.

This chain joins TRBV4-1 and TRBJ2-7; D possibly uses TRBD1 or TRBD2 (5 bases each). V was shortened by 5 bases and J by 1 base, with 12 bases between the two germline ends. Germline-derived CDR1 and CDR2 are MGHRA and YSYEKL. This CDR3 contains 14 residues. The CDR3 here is CASSTGQGSYEQYF. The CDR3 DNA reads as TGCGCCAGCAGCACGGGGCAGGGATCCTACGAGCAGTACTTC.

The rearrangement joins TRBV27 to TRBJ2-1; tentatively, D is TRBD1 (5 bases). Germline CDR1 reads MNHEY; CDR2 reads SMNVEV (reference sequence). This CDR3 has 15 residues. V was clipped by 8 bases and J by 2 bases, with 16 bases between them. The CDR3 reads CASGSGPATYNEQFF. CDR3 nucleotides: TGTGCCAGCGGCTCAGGGCCGGCCACCTACAATGAGCAGTTCTTC.

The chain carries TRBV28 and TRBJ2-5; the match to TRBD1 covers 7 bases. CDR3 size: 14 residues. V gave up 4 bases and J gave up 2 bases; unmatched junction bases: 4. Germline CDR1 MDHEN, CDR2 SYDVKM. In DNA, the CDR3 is TGTGCCAGCAGTTCCTGGACAGGTCAAGAGACCCAGTACTTC. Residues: CASSSWTGQETQYF.

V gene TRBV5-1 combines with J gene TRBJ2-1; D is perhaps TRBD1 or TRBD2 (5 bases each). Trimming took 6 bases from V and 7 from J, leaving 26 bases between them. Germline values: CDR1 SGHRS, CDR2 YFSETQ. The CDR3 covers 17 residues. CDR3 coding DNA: TGCGCCAGCACCCCCCGTAGGGGAACAGCGGAGGATAATGAGCAGTTCTTC. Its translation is CASTPRRGTAEDNEQFF. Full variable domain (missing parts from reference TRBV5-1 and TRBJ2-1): KAGVTQTPRYLIKTRGQQVTLSCSPISGHRSVSWYQQTPGQGLQFLFEYFSETQRNKGNFPGRFSGRQFSNSRSEMNVSTLELGDSALYLCASTPRRGTAEDNEQFFGPGTRLTVL.

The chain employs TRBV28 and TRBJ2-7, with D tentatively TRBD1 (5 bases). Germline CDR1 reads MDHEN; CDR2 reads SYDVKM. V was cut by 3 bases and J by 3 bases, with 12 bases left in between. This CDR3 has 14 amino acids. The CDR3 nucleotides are TGTGCCAGCAGTTTGGGCAGGGCCATCTACGAGCAGTACTTC. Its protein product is CASSLGRAIYEQYF.

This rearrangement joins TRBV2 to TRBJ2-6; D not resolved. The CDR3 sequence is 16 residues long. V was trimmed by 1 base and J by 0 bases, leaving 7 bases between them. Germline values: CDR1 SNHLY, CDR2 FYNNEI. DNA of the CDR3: TGTGCCAGCAGTGAAGGCAAGCGCTCTGGGGCCAACGTCCTGACTTTC. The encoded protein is CASSEGKRSGANVLTF.

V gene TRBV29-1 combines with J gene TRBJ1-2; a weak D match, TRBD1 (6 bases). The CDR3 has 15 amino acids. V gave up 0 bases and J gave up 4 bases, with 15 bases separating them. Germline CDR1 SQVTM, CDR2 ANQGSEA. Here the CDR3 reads CSVEDLGGLPYGYTF. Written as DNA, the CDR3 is TGCAGCGTTGAAGATCTAGGGGGGCTCCCCTATGGCTACACCTTC. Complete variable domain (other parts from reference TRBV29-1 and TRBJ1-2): SAVISQKPSRDICQRGTSLTIQCQVDSQVTMMFWYRQQPGQSLTLIATANQGSEATYESGFVIDKFPISRPNLTFSTLTVSNMSPEDSSIYLCSVEDLGGLPYGYTFGSGTRLTVV.

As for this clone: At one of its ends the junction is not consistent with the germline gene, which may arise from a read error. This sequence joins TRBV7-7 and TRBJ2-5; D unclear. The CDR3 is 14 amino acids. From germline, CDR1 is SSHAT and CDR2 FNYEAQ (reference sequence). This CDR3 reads CASSLTANGETQYF. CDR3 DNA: TGTGCTAGCAGCTTAACAGCGAACGGGGAGACCCAGTACTTC.

The CDR3 region is CASSSGGVSTDTQYF. The CDR3 nucleotides are TGTGCCAGCAGTTCTGGTGGCGTTTCCACAGATACGCAGTATTTT. The rearrangement uses TRBV28 and TRBJ2-3; D not certain. Germline V gene sequence: CDR1 MDHEN, CDR2 SYDVKM. V was trimmed by 4 bases and J by 2 bases, leaving 13 bases between them. The CDR3 consists of 15 residues.

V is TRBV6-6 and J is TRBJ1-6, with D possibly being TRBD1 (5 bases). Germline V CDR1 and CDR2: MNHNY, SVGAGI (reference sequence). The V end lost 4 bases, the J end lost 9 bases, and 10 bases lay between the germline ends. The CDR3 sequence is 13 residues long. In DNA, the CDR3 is TGTGCCAGCAGTTTAGGGACGGCTTCACCCCTCCACTTT. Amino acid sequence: CASSLGTASPLHF.

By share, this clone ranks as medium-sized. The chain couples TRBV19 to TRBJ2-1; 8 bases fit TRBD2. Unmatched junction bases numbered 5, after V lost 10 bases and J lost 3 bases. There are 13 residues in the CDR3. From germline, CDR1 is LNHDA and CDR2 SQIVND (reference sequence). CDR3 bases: TGTGCCATTTCGACTAGCGTCTACAATGAGCAGTTCTTC. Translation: CAISTSVYNEQFF.

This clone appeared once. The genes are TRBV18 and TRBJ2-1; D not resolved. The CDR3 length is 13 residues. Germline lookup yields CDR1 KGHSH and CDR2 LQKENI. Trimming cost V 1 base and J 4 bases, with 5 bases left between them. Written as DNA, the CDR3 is TGTGCCAGCTCACCACTTGGATACAATGAGCAGTTCTTC. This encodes CASSPLGYNEQFF.

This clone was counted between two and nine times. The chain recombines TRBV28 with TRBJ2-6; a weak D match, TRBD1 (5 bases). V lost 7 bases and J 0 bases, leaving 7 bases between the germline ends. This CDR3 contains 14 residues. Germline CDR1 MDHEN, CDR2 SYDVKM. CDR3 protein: CASTGHSGANVLTF. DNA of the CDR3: TGTGCCAGCACAGGGCACTCTGGGGCCAACGTCCTGACTTTC.

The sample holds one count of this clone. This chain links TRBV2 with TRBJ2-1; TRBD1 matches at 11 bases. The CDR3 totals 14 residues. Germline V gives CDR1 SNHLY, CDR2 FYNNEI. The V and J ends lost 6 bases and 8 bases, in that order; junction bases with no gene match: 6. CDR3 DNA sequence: TGTGCCAGCAGAGGACAGGGGGCGACGGATGAGCAGTTCTTC. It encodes CASRGQGATDEQFF.

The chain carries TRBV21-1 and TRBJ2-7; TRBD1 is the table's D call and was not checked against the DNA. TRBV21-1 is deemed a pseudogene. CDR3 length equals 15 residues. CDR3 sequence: CASSKVLWQGREQYF. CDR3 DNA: TGTGCCAGCAGCAAAGTTCTCTGGCAGGGTAGAGAGCAGTACTTC.

CDR3 amino acids: CASSLVARGLYEQYF. For the CDR3, the DNA is TGTGCCAGCAGCTTAGTGGCCAGGGGTCTTTACGAGCAGTACTTC. The chain carries TRBV11-2 and TRBJ2-7; maybe TRBD1 (6 bases). The germline V gene has CDR1 SGHAT and CDR2 FQNNGV. The CDR3 covers 15 residues. V gave up 1 base and J gave up 4 bases, with 14 bases separating them.

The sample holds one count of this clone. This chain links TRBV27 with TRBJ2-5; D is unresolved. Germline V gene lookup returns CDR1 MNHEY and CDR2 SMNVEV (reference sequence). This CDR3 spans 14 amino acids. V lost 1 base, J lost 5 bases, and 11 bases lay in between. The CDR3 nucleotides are TGTGCCAGCAGTTTATTTAGTCCGCTGGAGACCCAGTACTTC. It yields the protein CASSLFSPLETQYF.

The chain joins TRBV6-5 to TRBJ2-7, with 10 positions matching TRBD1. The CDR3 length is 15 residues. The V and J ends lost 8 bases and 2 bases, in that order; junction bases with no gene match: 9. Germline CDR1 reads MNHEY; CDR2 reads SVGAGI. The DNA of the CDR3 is TGTGCCAGCCTCGCTGGAGGGACAGGGGCCTACGAGCAGTACTTC. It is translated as CASLAGGTGAYEQYF.

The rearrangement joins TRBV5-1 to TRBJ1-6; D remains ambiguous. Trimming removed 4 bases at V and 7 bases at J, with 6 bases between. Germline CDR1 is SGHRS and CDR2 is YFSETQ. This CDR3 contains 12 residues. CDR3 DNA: TGCGCCAGCAGCCCGGGGAATTCACCCCTCCACTTT. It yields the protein CASSPGNSPLHF.

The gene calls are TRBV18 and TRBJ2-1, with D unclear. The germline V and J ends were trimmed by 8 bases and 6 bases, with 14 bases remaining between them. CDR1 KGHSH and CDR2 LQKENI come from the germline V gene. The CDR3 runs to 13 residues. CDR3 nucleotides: TGTGCCAGCCTCGTGGATCGACTCAATGAGCAGTTCTTC. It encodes CASLVDRLNEQFF.

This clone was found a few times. The CDR3 DNA sequence: TGTGCCAGCAGTAGTCCCGGGACAGCCAGTCGGGCTTTCTTT. It translates to CASSSPGTASRAFF. The rearrangement uses TRBV2 and TRBJ1-1; 7 nucleotides agree with TRBD1. The V segment lost 5 bases and the J segment 11 bases; nucleotides outside the gene matches: 14. The CDR3 is 14 amino acids. The germline gives CDR1 SNHLY, CDR2 FYNNEI.

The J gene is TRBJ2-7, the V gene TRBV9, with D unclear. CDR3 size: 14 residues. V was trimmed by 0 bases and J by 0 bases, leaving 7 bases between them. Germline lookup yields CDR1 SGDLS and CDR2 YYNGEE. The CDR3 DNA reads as TGTGCCAGCAGCGTAGAAGGGTCCTCCTACGAGCAGTACTTC. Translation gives CASSVEGSSYEQYF.

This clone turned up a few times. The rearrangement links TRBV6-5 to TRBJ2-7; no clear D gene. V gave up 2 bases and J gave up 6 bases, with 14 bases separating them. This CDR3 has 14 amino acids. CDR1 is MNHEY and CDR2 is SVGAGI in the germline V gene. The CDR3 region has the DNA TGTGCCAGCAGTTACGTTGACCGTGAGTCCGAGCAGTACTTC. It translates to CASSYVDRESEQYF.